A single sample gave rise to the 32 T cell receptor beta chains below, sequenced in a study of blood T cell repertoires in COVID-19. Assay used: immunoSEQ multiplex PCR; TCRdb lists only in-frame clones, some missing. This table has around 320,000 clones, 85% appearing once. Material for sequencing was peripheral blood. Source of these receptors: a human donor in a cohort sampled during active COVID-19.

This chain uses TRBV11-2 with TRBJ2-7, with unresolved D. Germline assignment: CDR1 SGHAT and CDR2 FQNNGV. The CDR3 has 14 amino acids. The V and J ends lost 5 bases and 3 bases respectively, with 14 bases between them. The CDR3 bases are TGTGCCAGCAGCCCTGGGCTCTTTGACTACGAGCAGTACTTC. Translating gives CASSPGLFDYEQYF.

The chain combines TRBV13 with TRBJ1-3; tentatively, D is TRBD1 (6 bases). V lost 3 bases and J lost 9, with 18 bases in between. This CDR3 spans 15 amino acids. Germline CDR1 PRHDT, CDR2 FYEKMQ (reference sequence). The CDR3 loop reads CASSLTQGVGATIYF. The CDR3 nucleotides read TGTGCCAGCAGCTTGACACAGGGTGTTGGAGCCACCATATATTTT.

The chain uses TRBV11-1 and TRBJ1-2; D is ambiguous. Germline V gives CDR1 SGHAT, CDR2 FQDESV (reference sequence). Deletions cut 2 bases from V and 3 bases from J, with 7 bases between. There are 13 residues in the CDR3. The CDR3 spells CASSLRRDYGYTF. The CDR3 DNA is TGTGCCAGCAGCTTACGACGGGACTATGGCTACACCTTC.

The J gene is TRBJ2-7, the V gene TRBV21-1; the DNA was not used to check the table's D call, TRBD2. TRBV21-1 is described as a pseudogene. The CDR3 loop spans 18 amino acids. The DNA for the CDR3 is TGTGCCAGCAGCAAAGTGGGACTAGCGGGGTACCGGGGCCACGAGCAGTACTTC. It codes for CASSKVGLAGYRGHEQYF.

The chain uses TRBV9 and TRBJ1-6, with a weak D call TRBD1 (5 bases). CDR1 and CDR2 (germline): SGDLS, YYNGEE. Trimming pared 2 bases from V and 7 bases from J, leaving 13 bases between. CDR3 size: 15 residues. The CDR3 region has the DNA TGTGCCAGCAGCGTTGGGGGGGAGCGAAATTCACCCCTCCACTTT. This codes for CASSVGGERNSPLHF.

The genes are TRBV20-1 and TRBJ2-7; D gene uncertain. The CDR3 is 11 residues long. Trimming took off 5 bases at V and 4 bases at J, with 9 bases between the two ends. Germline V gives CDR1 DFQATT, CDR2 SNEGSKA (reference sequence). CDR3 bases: TGCAGTGCTCAAGCCGGGTACGAGCAGTACTTC. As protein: CSAQAGYEQYF.

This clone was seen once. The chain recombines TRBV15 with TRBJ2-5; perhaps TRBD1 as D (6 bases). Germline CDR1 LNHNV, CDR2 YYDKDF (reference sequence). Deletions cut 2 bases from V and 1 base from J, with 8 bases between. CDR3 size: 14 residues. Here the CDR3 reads CATSRTDSQETQYF. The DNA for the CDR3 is TGTGCCACCAGCAGAACGGACAGCCAAGAGACCCAGTACTTC.

CDR3 protein: CACWDRTSPIYGYTF. The CDR3 coding sequence is TGTGCCTGCTGGGACAGGACCTCTCCCATCTATGGCTACACCTTC. This sequence joins TRBV30 and TRBJ1-2; 8 bases agree with TRBD1. Germline CDR1 and CDR2: GTSNPN and SVGIG (reference sequence). The V segment lost 6 bases and the J segment 4 bases; nucleotides outside the gene matches: 13. The CDR3 loop spans 15 amino acids.

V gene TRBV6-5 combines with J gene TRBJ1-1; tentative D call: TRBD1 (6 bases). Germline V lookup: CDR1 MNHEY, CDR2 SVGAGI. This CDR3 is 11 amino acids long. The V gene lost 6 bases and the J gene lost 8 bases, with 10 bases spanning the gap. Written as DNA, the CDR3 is TGTGCCAGCAGCAAAGGGACAGAAGCTTTCTTT. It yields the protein CASSKGTEAFF.

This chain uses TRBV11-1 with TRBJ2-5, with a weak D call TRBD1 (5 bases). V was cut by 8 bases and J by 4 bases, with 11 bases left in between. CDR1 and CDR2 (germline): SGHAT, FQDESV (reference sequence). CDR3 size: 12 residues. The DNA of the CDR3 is TGTGCCAGCGGGCAGGGTCGAGAGACCCAGTACTTC. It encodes CASGQGRETQYF.

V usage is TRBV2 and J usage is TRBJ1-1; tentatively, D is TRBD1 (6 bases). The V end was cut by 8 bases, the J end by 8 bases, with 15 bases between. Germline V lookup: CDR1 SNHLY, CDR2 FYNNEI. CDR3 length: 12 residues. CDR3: CASGRAGVEAFF. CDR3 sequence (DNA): TGTGCCAGCGGTCGGGCAGGGGTAGAAGCTTTCTTT.

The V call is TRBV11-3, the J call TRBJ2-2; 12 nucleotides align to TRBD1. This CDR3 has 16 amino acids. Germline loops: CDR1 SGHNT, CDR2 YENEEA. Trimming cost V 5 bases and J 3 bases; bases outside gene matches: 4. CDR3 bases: TGTGCCAGCAGCCGGGACAGGGGGCAACACACCGGGGAGCTGTTTTTT. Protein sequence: CASSRDRGQHTGELFF.

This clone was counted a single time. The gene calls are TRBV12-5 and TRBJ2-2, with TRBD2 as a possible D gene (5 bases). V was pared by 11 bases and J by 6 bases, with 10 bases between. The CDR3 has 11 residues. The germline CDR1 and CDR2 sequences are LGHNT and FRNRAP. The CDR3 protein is CAGRGAGELFF. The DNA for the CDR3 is TGTGCTGGCCGGGGTGCCGGGGAGCTGTTTTTT.

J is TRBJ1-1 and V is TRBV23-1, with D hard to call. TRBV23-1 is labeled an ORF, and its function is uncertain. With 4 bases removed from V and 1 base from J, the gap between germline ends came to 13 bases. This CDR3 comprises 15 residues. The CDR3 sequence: CASSPGEGPNTEAFF. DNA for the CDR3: TGCGCCAGCAGTCCTGGTGAGGGTCCGAACACTGAAGCTTTCTTT.

The CDR3 DNA follows: TGTGCCAGCAGAGACGGGATGAACACTGAAGCTTTCTTT. Protein: CASRDGMNTEAFF. The chain employs TRBV12-3 or TRBV12-4 and TRBJ1-1; D remains unclear. This CDR3 contains 13 residues. Trimming took 6 bases from V and 0 from J, leaving 8 bases between them.

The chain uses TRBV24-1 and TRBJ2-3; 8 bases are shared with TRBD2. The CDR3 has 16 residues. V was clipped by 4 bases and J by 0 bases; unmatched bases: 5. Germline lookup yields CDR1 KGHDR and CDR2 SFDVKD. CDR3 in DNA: TGTGCCACCAGTGACTCGGGGGGGGGAAGCACAGATACGCAGTATTTT. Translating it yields CATSDSGGGSTDTQYF.

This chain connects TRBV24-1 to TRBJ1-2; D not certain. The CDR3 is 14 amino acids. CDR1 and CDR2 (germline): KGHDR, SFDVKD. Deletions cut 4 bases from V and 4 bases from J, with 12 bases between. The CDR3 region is CATSDRHRPYGYTF. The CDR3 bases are TGTGCCACCAGTGACCGACATCGTCCCTATGGCTACACCTTC.

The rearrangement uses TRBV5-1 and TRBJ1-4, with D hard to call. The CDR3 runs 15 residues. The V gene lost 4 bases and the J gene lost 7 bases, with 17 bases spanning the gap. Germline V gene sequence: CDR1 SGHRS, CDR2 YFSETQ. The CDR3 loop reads CASSTGLSSGEKLFF. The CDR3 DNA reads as TGCGCCAGCAGCACCGGACTCTCGTCGGGTGAAAAACTGTTTTTT.

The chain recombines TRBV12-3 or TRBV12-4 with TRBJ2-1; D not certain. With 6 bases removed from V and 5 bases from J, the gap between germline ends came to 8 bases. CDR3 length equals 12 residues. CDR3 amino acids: CASSLENNEQFF. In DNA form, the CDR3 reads TGTGCCAGCAGCCTAGAGAACAATGAGCAGTTCTTC.

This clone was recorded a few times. In DNA, the CDR3 is TGTGCCAGCAGCTTATCTCGGGAGTCACCCCTCCACTTT. Protein: CASSLSRESPLHF. The chain is built from TRBV7-9 and TRBJ1-6; D is unresolved. Germline V lookup: CDR1 SEHNR, CDR2 FQNEAQ (reference sequence). V dropped 2 bases and J dropped 10 bases, with 9 bases sitting between them. There are 13 residues in the CDR3.

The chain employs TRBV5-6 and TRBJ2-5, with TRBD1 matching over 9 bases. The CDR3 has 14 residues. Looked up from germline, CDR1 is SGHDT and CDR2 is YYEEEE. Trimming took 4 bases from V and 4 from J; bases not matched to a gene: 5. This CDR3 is CASSLSDRGETQYF. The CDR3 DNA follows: TGTGCCAGCAGCCTATCGGACAGGGGAGAGACCCAGTACTTC. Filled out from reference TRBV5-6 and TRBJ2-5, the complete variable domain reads DAGVTQSPTHLIKTRGQQVTLRCSPKSGHDTVSWYQQALGQGPQFIFQYYEEEERQRGNFPDRFSGHQFPNYSSELNVNALLLGDSALYLCASSLSDRGETQYFGPGTRLLVL.

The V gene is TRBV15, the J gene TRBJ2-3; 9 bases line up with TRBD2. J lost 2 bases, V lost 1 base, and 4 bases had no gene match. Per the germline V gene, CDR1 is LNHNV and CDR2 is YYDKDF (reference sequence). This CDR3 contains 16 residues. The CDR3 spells CATSRAAGGITDTQYF. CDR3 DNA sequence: TGTGCCACCAGCAGAGCTGCGGGGGGGATCACAGATACGCAGTATTTT.

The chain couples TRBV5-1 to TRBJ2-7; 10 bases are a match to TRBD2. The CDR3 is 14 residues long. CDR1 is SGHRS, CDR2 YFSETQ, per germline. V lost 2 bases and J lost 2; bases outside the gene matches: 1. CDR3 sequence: CASSFSGGTYEQYF. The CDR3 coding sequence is TGCGCCAGCAGCTTTAGCGGGGGGACCTACGAGCAGTACTTC.

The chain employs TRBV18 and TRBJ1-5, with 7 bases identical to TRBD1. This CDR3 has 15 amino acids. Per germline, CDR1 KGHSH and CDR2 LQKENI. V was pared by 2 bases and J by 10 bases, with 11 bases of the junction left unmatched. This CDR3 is CASSPNTGVNIPQHF. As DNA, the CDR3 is TGTGCCAGCTCACCAAATACAGGGGTTAATATCCCCCAGCATTTT.

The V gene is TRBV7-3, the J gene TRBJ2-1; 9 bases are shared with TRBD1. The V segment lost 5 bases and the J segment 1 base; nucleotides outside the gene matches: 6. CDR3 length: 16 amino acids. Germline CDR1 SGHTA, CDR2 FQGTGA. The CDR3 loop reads CASSPVGTGSYNEQFF. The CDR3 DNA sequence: TGTGCCAGCAGCCCAGTTGGGACAGGGTCCTACAATGAGCAGTTCTTC.

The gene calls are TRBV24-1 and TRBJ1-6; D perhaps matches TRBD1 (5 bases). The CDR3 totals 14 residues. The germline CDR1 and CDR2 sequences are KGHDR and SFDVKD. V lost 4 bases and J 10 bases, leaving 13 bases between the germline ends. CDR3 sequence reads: CATSEGGLRSPLHF. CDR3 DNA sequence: TGTGCCACCAGTGAGGGGGGGTTACGATCACCCCTCCACTTT.

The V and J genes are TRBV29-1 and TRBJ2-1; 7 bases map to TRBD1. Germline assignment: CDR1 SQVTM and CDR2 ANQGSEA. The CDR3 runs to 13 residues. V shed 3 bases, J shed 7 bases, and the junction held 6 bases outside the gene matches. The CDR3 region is CSVDGQVSNEQFF. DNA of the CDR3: TGCAGCGTTGATGGACAGGTATCAAATGAGCAGTTCTTC.

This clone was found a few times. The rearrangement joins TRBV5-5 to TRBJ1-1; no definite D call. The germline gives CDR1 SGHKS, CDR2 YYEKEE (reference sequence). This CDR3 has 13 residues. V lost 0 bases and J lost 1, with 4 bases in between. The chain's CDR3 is CASSLDKNTEAFF. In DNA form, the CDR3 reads TGTGCCAGCAGCTTGGACAAGAACACTGAAGCTTTCTTT.

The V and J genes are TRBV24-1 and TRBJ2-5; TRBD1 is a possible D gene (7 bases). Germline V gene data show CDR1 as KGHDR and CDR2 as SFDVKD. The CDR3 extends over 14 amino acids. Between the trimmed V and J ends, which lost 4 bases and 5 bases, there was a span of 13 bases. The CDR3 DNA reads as TGTGCCACCAGTGACACGACAGGGAGGGAGACCCAGTACTTC. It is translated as CATSDTTGRETQYF.

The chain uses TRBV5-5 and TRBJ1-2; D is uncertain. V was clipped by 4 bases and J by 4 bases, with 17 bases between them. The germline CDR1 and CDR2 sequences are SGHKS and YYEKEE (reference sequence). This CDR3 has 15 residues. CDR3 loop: CASSRARESGYGYTF. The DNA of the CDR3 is TGTGCCAGCAGCCGCGCGAGGGAAAGTGGCTATGGCTACACCTTC.

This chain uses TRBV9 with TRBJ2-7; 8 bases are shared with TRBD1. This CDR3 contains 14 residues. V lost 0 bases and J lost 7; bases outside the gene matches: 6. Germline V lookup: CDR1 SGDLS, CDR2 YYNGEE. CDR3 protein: CASSVEARGPEQYF. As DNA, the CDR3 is TGTGCCAGCAGCGTAGAGGCCAGGGGGCCGGAGCAGTACTTC.

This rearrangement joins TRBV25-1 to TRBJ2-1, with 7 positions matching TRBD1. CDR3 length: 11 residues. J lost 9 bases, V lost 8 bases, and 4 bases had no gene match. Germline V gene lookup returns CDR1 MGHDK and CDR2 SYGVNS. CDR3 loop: CASQGGFEQFF. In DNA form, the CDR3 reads TGTGCCAGCCAAGGGGGCTTTGAGCAGTTCTTC.